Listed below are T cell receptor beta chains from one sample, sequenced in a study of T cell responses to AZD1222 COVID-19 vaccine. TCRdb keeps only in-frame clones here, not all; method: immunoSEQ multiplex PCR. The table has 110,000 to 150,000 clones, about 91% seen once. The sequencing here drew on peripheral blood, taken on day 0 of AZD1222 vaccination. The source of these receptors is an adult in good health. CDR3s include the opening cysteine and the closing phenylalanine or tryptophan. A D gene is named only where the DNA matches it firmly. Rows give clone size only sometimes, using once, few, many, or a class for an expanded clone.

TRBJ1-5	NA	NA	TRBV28	CASSFGGSNQPQHF	TGTGCCAGCAGTTTCGGAGGTAGCAATCAGCCCCAGCATTTT
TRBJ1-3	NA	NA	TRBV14	CASSPMGGFGNTIYF	TGTGCCAGCAGCCCCATGGGCGGATTCGGAAACACCATATATTTT
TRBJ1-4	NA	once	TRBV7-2	CASSLTGAPAGEKLFF	TGTGCCAGCAGCCTGACTGGGGCCCCGGCGGGTGAAAAACTGTTTTTT
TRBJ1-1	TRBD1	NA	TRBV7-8	CASSILQGAKAFF	TGTGCCAGCAGCATCCTCCAGGGGGCAAAAGCTTTCTTT
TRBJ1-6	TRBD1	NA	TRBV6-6	CASSQTGGYSPLHF	TGTGCCAGCAGTCAGACAGGGGGCTATTCACCCCTCCACTTT
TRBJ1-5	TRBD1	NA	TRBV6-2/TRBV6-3	CASSRGGQRVSQPQHF	TGTGCCAGCAGCCGGGGGGGACAGAGGGTATCTCAGCCCCAGCATTTT
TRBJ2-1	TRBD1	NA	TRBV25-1	CASLGTANNEQFF	TGTGCCAGCCTCGGGACAGCTAACAATGAGCAGTTCTTC
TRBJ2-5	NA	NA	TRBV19	CASSIYLQGPQETQYF	TGTGCCAGTAGTATCTACCTACAGGGCCCCCAAGAGACCCAGTACTTC
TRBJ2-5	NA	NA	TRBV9	CASSVRGEWEETQYF	TGTGCCAGCAGCGTACGGGGCGAGTGGGAAGAGACCCAGTACTTC
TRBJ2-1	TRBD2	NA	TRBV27	CASSSPGTSGLNEQFF	TGTGCCAGCAGCTCCCCCGGGACTAGCGGCCTAAATGAGCAGTTCTTC
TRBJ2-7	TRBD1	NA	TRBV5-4	CASSRTGGSNEQYF	TGTGCCAGCAGCCGGACAGGGGGCTCCAACGAGCAGTACTTC
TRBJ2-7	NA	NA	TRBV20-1	CSAREQVEQYF	TGCAGTGCTAGAGAACAGGTCGAGCAGTACTTC
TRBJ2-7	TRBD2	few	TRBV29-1	CSVRTSGSLGEQYF	TGCAGCGTTAGAACTAGCGGGAGTCTAGGCGAGCAGTACTTC
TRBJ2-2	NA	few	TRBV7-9	CASSFPSRELFF	TGTGCCAGCAGCTTTCCTTCCAGGGAGCTGTTTTTT
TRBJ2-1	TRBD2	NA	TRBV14	CASSQDTSGRFNNEQFF	TGTGCCAGCAGCCAAGATACCAGCGGGAGGTTTAACAATGAGCAGTTCTTC
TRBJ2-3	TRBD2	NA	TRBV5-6	CASSFSGSFGTQYF	TGTGCCAGCAGCTTTAGCGGGAGCTTTGGTACGCAGTATTTT
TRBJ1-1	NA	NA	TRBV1	CTSSQGQGDGAEAFF	TGCACCAGCAGCCAGGGACAGGGTGACGGGGCTGAAGCTTTCTTT
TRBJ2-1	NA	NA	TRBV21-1	CASSSKDRQFF	TGTGCCAGCAGCTCAAAGGACAGGCAGTTCTTC
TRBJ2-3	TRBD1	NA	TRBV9	CASSVRQGGTDTQYF	TGTGCCAGCAGCGTGCGACAGGGGGGCACAGATACGCAGTATTTT
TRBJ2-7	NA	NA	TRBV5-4	CASQPTGTSYEQYF	TGTGCCAGCCAACCCACCGGGACTTCCTACGAGCAGTACTTC
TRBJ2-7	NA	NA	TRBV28	CASIAPLMSYEQYF	TGTGCCAGCATCGCCCCCCTCATGTCCTACGAGCAGTACTTC
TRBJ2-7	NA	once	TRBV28	CASTTPRVVAYEQYF	TGTGCCAGCACTACACCCCGGGTCGTTGCCTACGAGCAGTACTTC
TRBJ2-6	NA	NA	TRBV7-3	CASSPSAGSGANVLTF	TGTGCCAGCAGCCCCTCGGCCGGCTCTGGGGCCAACGTCCTGACTTTC
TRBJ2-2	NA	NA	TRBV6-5	CASSPAYGELFF	TGTGCCAGCAGTCCTGCCTACGGGGAGCTGTTTTTT
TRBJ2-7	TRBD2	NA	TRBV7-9	CASSFRTSGRVREQYF	TGTGCCAGCAGCTTCCGGACTAGCGGGAGGGTCCGCGAGCAGTACTTC
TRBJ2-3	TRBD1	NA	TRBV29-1	CSVFPGQGVADTQYF	TGCAGCGTTTTCCCGGGACAGGGGGTGGCAGATACGCAGTATTTT
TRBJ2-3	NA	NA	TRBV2	CASKNGPSTDTQYF	TGTGCCAGCAAAAACGGACCTAGCACAGATACGCAGTATTTT
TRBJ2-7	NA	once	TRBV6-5	CASTLGPEGYEQYF	TGTGCCAGCACCTTGGGGCCCGAGGGCTACGAGCAGTACTTC
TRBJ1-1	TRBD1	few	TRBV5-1	CASSLGTGFDTEAFF	TGCGCCAGCAGCTTGGGGACAGGGTTTGACACTGAAGCTTTCTTT
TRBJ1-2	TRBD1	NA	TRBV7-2	CASSLANRGHNYGYTF	TGTGCCAGCAGCTTAGCCAACAGGGGGCATAACTATGGCTACACCTTC
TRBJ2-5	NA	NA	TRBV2	CASSAITGEGTQYF	TGTGCCAGCAGTGCAATCACAGGGGAGGGGACCCAGTACTTC
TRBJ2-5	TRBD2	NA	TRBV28	CASRGGGLAGETQYF	TGTGCCAGCAGAGGGGGGGGACTAGCAGGAGAGACCCAGTACTTC
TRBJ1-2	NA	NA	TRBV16	CASSPESGAVYGYTF	TGTGCCAGCAGCCCAGAGAGTGGGGCCGTCTATGGCTACACCTTC
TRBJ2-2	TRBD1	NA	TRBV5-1	CASSLGQGATGELFF	TGCGCCAGCAGCTTGGGACAGGGGGCCACCGGGGAGCTGTTTTTT
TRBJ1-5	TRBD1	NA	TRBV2	CASNFDRAQPQHF	TGTGCCAGCAATTTTGACAGGGCTCAGCCCCAGCATTTT
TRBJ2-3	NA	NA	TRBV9	CASSVASTDTQYF	TGTGCCAGCAGCGTGGCTAGCACAGATACGCAGTATTTT
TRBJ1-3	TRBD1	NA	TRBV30	CASDSGTGGNTIYF	TGTGCCTCCGACTCCGGGACAGGGGGAAACACCATATATTTT
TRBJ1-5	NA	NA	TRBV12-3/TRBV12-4	CASRRGTNQPQHF	TGTGCCAGCAGAAGGGGAACCAATCAGCCCCAGCATTTT
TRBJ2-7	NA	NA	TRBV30	CAWSPLSYEQYF	TGTGCCTGGAGTCCACTTTCCTACGAGCAGTACTTC
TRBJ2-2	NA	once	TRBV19	CACSGWNTGELFF	TGTGCCTGTTCCGGATGGAACACCGGGGAGCTGTTTTTT
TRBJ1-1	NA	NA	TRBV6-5	CASSYSDRPAFF	TGTGCCAGCAGTTACTCAGACAGGCCAGCTTTCTTT
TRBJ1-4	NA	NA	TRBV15	CATSRVAGNGEKLFF	TGTGCCACCAGCAGAGTGGCGGGTAACGGGGAAAAACTGTTTTTT
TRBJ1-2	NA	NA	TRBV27	CASKTGNYGYTF	TGTGCCAGCAAAACAGGGAACTATGGCTACACCTTC
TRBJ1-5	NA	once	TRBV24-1	CATQERSNQPQHF	TGTGCCACCCAAGAGAGAAGCAATCAGCCCCAGCATTTT
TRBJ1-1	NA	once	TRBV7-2	CASTQHTEAFF	TGTGCCAGCACCCAGCACACTGAAGCTTTCTTT
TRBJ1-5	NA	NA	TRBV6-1	CASSEGDGLGNQPQHF	TGTGCCAGCAGTGAAGGGGACGGCCTTGGCAATCAGCCCCAGCATTTT